Below, one T cell receptor (beta chain) is given with its context. This clonotype has just a few counts. Its antigen is not yet known. No much larger clone is present one base from it, and per-base qualities are unavailable. This specimen belongs to a study of Graves' ophthalmopathy and Graves' hyperthyroidism (dated by TCRdb to 2016 to 2019). Describing the broader study: Peripheral blood was collected at initial diagnosis, prior to any treatment. To tell Graves' ophthalmopathy apart from Graves' hyperthyroidism, and to predict which patients would progress to ophthalmopathy, the study relied on TCR beta repertoire signatures. In total, 120 to 150 blood samples were TCR-sequenced: 40 to 45 ophthalmopathy, some 72 hyperthyroidism and about 17 hyperthyroidism-to-ophthalmopathy patients. To explore V-J signatures distinguishing ophthalmopathy from hyperthyroidism, a discovery set of 100 patients (around 44 ophthalmopathy, about 57 stable hyperthyroidism) was enrolled. The independent validation cohort included 20 or so hyperthyroidism patients plus 17 patients who later progressed from hyperthyroidism to ophthalmopathy. T-cell repertoires of thyroid tissue and blood were compared in 5 or 6 hyperthyroidism patients. Following sample collection, hyperthyroidism patients were given methimazole at a starting dose of 30 mg daily, and ophthalmopathy patients were given high-dose intravenous methylprednisolone. The 85 to 100 discovery patients were randomly split 7:3 into training and test sets.

Hyperthyroidism was considered stable if no progression to ophthalmopathy occurred within 18 months of follow-up. Hyperthyroidism patients were newly diagnosed, with disease duration under 2 months, and aged 18 to 65 years. Patients were excluded if they had other autoimmune diseases, uncontrolled infections, pregnancy or lactation. Diagnosis relied on clinical symptoms, serum thyroxine, TRAb, thyroid ultrasound and orbital computed tomography. PBMCs were isolated from more than 9 ml of fresh peripheral blood by Ficoll-Paque density gradient centrifugation. Trizol reagent was used to extract the total RNA, and its quality was then checked on an Agilent 2100 Bioanalyzer. The germline V gene encodes CDR1 MGHRA and CDR2 YSYEKL. The V end loses 1 base and the J end loses 7 bases, and a stretch of 8 bases separates them. Including cysteine and phenylalanine, the CDR3 has 13 amino acids. Here the CDR3 DNA is all that survives: 39 bases in frame from base 1.

For repertoire sequencing, the TCR beta CDR3 regions were amplified from RNA transcripts. A first-round RT-PCR used HTBI primers with the Qiagen OneStep RT-PCR kit, followed by a second-round multiplex PCR, size selection and purification. The libraries underwent paired-end sequencing with 100 bp reads on an Illumina HiSeq2000. The study's own analysis went as follows. Reads were processed with SOAPnuke, discarding reads with adapters, uncalled bases, mean Phred below 15, or no exact constant-primer or identifier match. COPE v1.2.5 was used to merge the high-quality paired reads. Each unique nucleotide sequence was defined as a clonotype, and clonotypes were aligned to IMGT TRB V, D and J references with MiTCR v1.1. The analysis was limited to V-J combinations with a frequency above 0.0001, which together covered 98% to 99.2% of repertoires. For each V-J combination, a TCR clonal expansion and chaos score was defined as F50 clonal expansion divided by the chaos observed in the TCRdist matrix. Welch's t-statistics and random forest were used to narrow the features down to over ten V-J combinations, which were then fed into a naive Bayes classifier. Thyroid-blood repertoire similarity was quantified with the Morisita-Horn index. TCRdb's own reprocessing of the public reads used fastp at Q25 and MiXCR and kept productive beta chains. Each entry is one CDR3 protein sequence, shown with its most common DNA and genes. TCRdb, not the original authors, processed these V and J calls. The sample table shows hundreds of thousands of distinct CDR3 sequences, and 22% are seen once. Of the sample, more than 5.5% is held by the ten largest clones.

Overall study outcomes, separate from this receptor: Ophthalmopathy was separated from stable hyperthyroidism by the 13-signature model with about 89% sensitivity and 81% to 83% specificity in cross-validation and with 80%/75% in the test set. Most of the expanded thyroid clonotypes with a frequency above 0.001 were also detected in blood, and it was suggested that the thyroid immune response may be reflected by blood repertoires. Sample size was not statistically predetermined, and group allocation was not concealed from the investigators. In validation, the model predicted ophthalmopathy progression with about 64% sensitivity and approximately 78% specificity; 12 predicted patients were CT-confirmed with GO in a median of 6.5 months.

Sequenced material: peripheral blood. The clonotype comes from a woman younger than 30 with stable Graves' hyperthyroidism. Some clones in this sample may be carry-over from other donors' samples. Donor details come from another sample of the same person, matched by shared clones. Here the chain combines TRBV4-1 and TRBJ1-5; the D gene assignment is ambiguous. The nucleotides are TGCGCCAGCAGCCAAGGTCTCCGGCAGCCCCAGCATTTT. It translates as CASSQGLRQPQHF.